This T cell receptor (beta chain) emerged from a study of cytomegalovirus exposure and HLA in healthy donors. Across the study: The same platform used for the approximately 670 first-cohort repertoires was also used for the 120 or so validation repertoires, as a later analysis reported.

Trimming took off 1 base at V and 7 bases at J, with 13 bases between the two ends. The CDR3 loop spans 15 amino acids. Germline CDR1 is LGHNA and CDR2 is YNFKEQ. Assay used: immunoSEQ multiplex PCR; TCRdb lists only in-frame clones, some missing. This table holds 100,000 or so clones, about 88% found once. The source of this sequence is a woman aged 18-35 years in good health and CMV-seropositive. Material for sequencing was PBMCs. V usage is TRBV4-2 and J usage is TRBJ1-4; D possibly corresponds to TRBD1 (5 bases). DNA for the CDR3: TGTGCCAGCAGCCAAGGGTACTGGGGGGGTGAAAAACTGTTTTTT. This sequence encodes CASSQGYWGGEKLFF.